The table lists the clone carrying this TCR beta chain with a few counts. Antigen: not known. V trimming: 7 bases; J trimming: 7 bases; junction bases outside the gene matches: 15. This CDR3 is 17 amino acids long. Germline CDR1 SGHRS, CDR2 YFSETQ. The data were taken from a study of T cell responses to AZD1222 COVID-19 vaccine. The protocol was immunoSEQ multiplex PCR, while the TCRdb copy is restricted to in-frame clones and leaves out a portion. The sample lists 100,000 to 150,000 clones, about 87% seen once, with roughly 5.4% in the top ten. General study findings and limits: Clonal diversity may have been underestimated, and the donors were mostly white British, with more females than males.

The sequence derives from an adult in good health. The sample in question was peripheral blood, obtained on day 0 of AZD1222 vaccination. The chain joins TRBV5-1 to TRBJ2-2; 11 bases fit TRBD1. The CDR3 region is CASRPFSGQGVVGELFF. CDR3 sequence (DNA): TGCGCCAGCCGACCCTTCTCGGGACAGGGGGTGGTCGGGGAGCTGTTTTTT.